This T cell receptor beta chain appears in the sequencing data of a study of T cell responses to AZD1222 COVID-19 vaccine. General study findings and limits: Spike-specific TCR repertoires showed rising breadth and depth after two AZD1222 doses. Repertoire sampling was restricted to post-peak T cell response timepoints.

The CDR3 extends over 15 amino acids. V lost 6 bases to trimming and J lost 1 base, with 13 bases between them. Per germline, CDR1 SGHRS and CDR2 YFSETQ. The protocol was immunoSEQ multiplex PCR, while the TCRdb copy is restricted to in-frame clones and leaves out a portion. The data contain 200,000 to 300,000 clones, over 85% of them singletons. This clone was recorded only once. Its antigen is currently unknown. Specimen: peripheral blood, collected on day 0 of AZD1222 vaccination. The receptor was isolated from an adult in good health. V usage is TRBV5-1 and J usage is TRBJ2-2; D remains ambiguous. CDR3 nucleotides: TGCGCCAGCATCCCTTTGCCGGAGAACACCGGGGAGCTGTTTTTT. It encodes CASIPLPENTGELFF. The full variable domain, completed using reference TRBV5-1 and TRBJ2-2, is KAGVTQTPRYLIKTRGQQVTLSCSPISGHRSVSWYQQTPGQGLQFLFEYFSETQRNKGNFPGRFSGRQFSNSRSEMNVSTLELGDSALYLCASIPLPENTGELFFGEGSRLTVL.